These 18 T cell receptor beta chains were all obtained from the same sample, sequenced in a study of early T cells in non-severe SARS-CoV-2 infection. One entry per CDR3 protein, called by TCRdb with MiXCR from the 5' RACE reads. Among about 11,000 distinct CDR3 sequences listed, 4% to 5.5% were seen once. The specimen was whole blood. These TCRs come from an adult who was a healthcare worker with PCR-confirmed SARS-CoV-2 infection or an uninfected control (not recorded which).

This clonotype was found a few times. This rearrangement joins TRBV7-9 to TRBJ1-1; D is undetermined. The ends were cut back, 5 bases at V and 8 bases at J, with 15 bases in the middle. The CDR3 consists of 13 residues. Germline V gene data show CDR1 as SEHNR and CDR2 as FQNEAQ (reference sequence). The CDR3 DNA follows: TGTGCCAGCAGCCGTACCTCCTCCAGCGAAGCTTTCTTT. Encoded protein: CASSRTSSSEAFF.

About this clonotype: This may be a read error, as it is one base from a much larger clone. The chain is built from TRBV18 and TRBJ2-3, with D hard to call. V was shortened by 5 bases and J by 0 bases, with 12 bases between the two germline ends. Germline CDR1 and CDR2: KGHSH and LQKENI. The length of the CDR3 is 15 residues. The CDR3 loop is CASSSEASSTDTQYF. The CDR3, as DNA: TGTGCCAGCTCATCCGAGGCGTCTAGCACAGATACGCAGTATTTT.

By frequency in the sample, this clonotype is medium-sized (0.01 to 0.1%). The V gene is TRBV19, the J gene TRBJ2-3; D possibly uses TRBD1 or TRBD2 (6 bases each). Trimming shortened V by 5 bases and J by 5 bases, and 20 bases separated the two germline ends. Germline-derived CDR1 and CDR2 are LNHDA and SQIVND (reference sequence). This CDR3 spans 16 amino acids. The CDR3 DNA is TGTGCCAGTAGTCCCTTCGGAGGGGGGTGGGGAGATACGCAGTATTTT. This codes for CASSPFGGGWGDTQYF.

In this sample, this clonotype is medium-sized (0.01 to 0.1%). CDR3: CASRMDTGQSYEQYF. CDR3 coding DNA: TGTGCCAGCCGAATGGACACAGGCCAGTCCTACGAGCAGTACTTC. The rearrangement links TRBV27 to TRBJ2-7, with D possibly matching TRBD1 (5 bases). The CDR3 is 15 amino acids. Trimming took 8 bases from V and 1 from J, leaving 18 bases between them. The germline gives CDR1 MNHEY, CDR2 SMNVEV (reference sequence).

This clonotype was observed at least ten times. The chain uses TRBV3-1 and TRBJ1-5, with 8 bases fitting TRBD1. This CDR3 has 13 amino acids. Germline CDR1 and CDR2: LGHDT and YNNKEL (reference sequence). The junction had 0 bases not matched to a gene; V was cut back by 2 bases and J by 6 bases. The chain's CDR3 is CASSQQGAQPQHF. In DNA form, the CDR3 reads TGTGCCAGCAGCCAACAGGGGGCTCAGCCCCAGCATTTT.

By proportion, this clonotype is medium-sized (0.01 to 0.1%). V and J are TRBV28 and TRBJ1-1, with D uncertain. The CDR3 has 17 amino acids. Trimming cost V 6 bases and J 2 bases, with 22 bases left between them. The germline CDR1 and CDR2 sequences are MDHEN and SYDVKM. This chain's CDR3 is CASSPDPPGGNNTEAFF. The CDR3 DNA reads TGTGCCAGCAGCCCGGACCCACCTGGAGGCAACAACACTGAAGCTTTCTTT.

This clonotype was observed a few times. This sequence joins TRBV3-1 and TRBJ2-7; unclear D gene. CDR1 is LGHDT, CDR2 YNNKEL, per germline (reference sequence). V lost 6 bases and J lost 7, with 22 bases in between. The CDR3 runs 15 residues. CDR3 nucleotide sequence: TGTGCCAGCAGTCATGAGTATAACCCAGATGGGGAGCAGTACTTC. As protein: CASSHEYNPDGEQYF.

This clonotype was seen repeatedly, ten times or more. V and J are TRBV11-2 and TRBJ1-1; D not certain. CDR1 SGHAT and CDR2 FQNNGV come from the germline V gene. The CDR3 runs 12 residues. Trimming took off 5 bases at V and 10 bases at J, with 14 bases between the two ends. As DNA, the CDR3 is TGTGCCAGCAGCCCGCTTGGGCGGGGAGCTTTCTTT. Encoded protein: CASSPLGRGAFF.

This clonotype qualifies as medium-sized (0.01 to 0.1%). This chain uses TRBV19 with TRBJ1-4; weak D call: TRBD1 (5 bases). V was pared by 10 bases and J by 8 bases, with 17 bases between. CDR1 is LNHDA, CDR2 SQIVND, per germline (reference sequence). The CDR3 loop spans 13 amino acids. This CDR3 is CATKQESPEKLFF. CDR3 DNA: TGTGCCACCAAACAGGAATCTCCGGAAAAACTGTTTTTT.

This clonotype was counted ten times or more. The chain uses TRBV12-5 and TRBJ1-3; the D is unclear. CDR3 length: 14 amino acids. Trimming cost V 5 bases and J 1 base, with 9 bases left between them. Germline V gives CDR1 LGHNT, CDR2 FRNRAP. In DNA form, the CDR3 reads TGTGCTAGTGGTACGGGTGTGTCTGGAAACACCATATATTTT. Protein: CASGTGVSGNTIYF.

This clonotype showed up just a few times. The chain joins TRBV30 to TRBJ2-7; maybe TRBD2 (5 bases). Trimming took off 0 bases at V and 7 bases at J, with 13 bases between the two ends. The germline gives CDR1 GTSNPN, CDR2 SVGIG (reference sequence). The CDR3 is made up of 13 amino acids. CDR3: CAWSVIGPGEQYF. The DNA of the CDR3 is TGTGCCTGGAGTGTAATTGGTCCGGGGGAGCAGTACTTC.

This clonotype was counted at least ten times. The rearrangement uses TRBV6-5 and TRBJ2-7, with D possibly TRBD2 on 5 matching bases. The germline CDR1 and CDR2 sequences are MNHEY and SVGAGI. The V end lost 8 bases, the J end lost 7 bases, and 15 bases lay between the germline ends. This CDR3 region has 12 residues. CDR3 residues: CASGKEGREQYF. The CDR3 bases are TGTGCCAGCGGGAAGGAAGGGAGAGAGCAGTACTTC.

This clonotype is categorized as medium-sized (0.01 to 0.1%). The chain employs TRBV6-2 or TRBV6-3 and TRBJ2-3, with D hard to call. Per the germline V gene, CDR1 is MNHEY and CDR2 is SVGEGT. The CDR3 consists of 16 residues. The V end lost 4 bases, the J end lost 0 bases, and 14 bases lay between the germline ends. In DNA, the CDR3 is TGTGCCAGCAGTTCGCCATACACACCAAGCACAGATACGCAGTATTTT. Translated, it gives CASSSPYTPSTDTQYF.

This clonotype was observed many times. The chain joins TRBV10-3 to TRBJ2-7, with a tentative D call TRBD1 (6 bases). With 10 bases removed from V and 5 bases from J, the gap between germline ends came to 15 bases. The CDR3 spans 12 residues. Germline V lookup: CDR1 ENHRY, CDR2 SYGVKD. This CDR3 is CATQRDIHEQYF. CDR3 DNA: TGTGCCACCCAACGGGACATCCACGAGCAGTACTTC.

This clonotype is classed as medium-sized. The chain couples TRBV14 to TRBJ1-1; D gene uncertain. With 4 bases removed from V and 0 bases from J, the gap between germline ends came to 6 bases. The germline V gene encodes CDR1 SGHDN and CDR2 FVKESK. The CDR3 runs to 13 residues. In DNA, the CDR3 is TGTGCCAGCAGCCCACGGATGAACACTGAAGCTTTCTTT. Its protein is CASSPRMNTEAFF.

This clonotype was observed at least ten times. The chain joins TRBV13 to TRBJ1-2; 9 bases line up with TRBD1. CDR1 and CDR2 (germline): PRHDT, FYEKMQ (reference sequence). The length of the CDR3 is 14 residues. J lost 5 bases, V lost 4 bases, and 5 bases had no gene match. CDR3 region: CASSSRTGEYGYTF. The CDR3 DNA is TGTGCCAGCAGCTCAAGGACAGGGGAGTATGGCTACACCTTC.

The CDR3 nucleotides are TGCAGCGTACAGACAGGGTACCCTCATGGCTACACCTTC. Its translation: CSVQTGYPHGYTF. V gene TRBV29-1 combines with J gene TRBJ1-2; 7 positions agree with TRBD1. The V and J ends lost 6 bases and 6 bases, in that order; junction bases with no gene match: 10. The CDR3 has 13 residues. Germline-derived CDR1 and CDR2 are SQVTM and ANQGSEA.

The chain is built from TRBV12-3 or TRBV12-4 and TRBJ2-5, with D unresolved. The CDR3 contains 15 residues. The ends were cut back, 6 bases at V and 5 bases at J, with 19 bases in the middle. CDR3 loop: CASSQLIGIGETQYF. The DNA for the CDR3 is TGTGCCAGCAGCCAGTTAATAGGGATTGGGGAGACCCAGTACTTC.